The TCR beta chain under discussion was sequenced for a study of T-cell memory formation after mild COVID-19. Study results and caveats: Shrinking CD4+ clones resided mostly in CM and EM, and CD8+ ones in EMRA. Nothing showed for sure that second-wave clones peaking on day 37 were SARS-CoV-2 specific. Clones that contracted from day 15 to 85 had balanced CD4/CD8; later expanders were CD4+ biased.

The CDR3 sequence is 14 residues long. V was cut by 2 bases and J by 2 bases, with 9 bases left in between. Looked up from germline, CDR1 is SGHRS and CDR2 is YFSETQ. TCRdb called the 5' RACE reads again in MiXCR, with one record for every CDR3 protein. Among 560,000 or so distinct CDR3 sequences, 17% were seen once, and the ten largest hold around 8.1%. This clonotype was counted at least ten times. What it binds is not known. Sequenced material: PBMCs or a T cell subset sorted from them (not recorded which). The clonotype originates from an adult woman who had mild COVID-19 (a few samples of this study predate the infection). Cell type and time point are not known. The V call is TRBV5-1, the J call TRBJ2-3; D ambiguous. The CDR3 sequence: CASSLGISTDTQYF. The CDR3 bases are TGCGCCAGCAGCTTAGGGATATCCACAGATACGCAGTATTTT. The full variable domain, in which reference TRBV5-1 and TRBJ2-3 provide the parts outside the CDR3, is KAGVTQTPRYLIKTRGQQVTLSCSPISGHRSVSWYQQTPGQGLQFLFEYFSETQRNKGNFPGRFSGRQFSNSRSEMNVSTLELGDSALYLCASSLGISTDTQYFGPGTRLTVL.